These 5 T cell receptor beta chains were sequenced from one sample in a study of cytomegalovirus exposure and HLA in healthy donors. TCRdb's table, derived via immunoSEQ multiplex PCR, lists solely in-frame clones and lacks some. The table has roughly 120,000 clones, roughly 88% seen once; the top ten hold about 1.8%. Sequencing was carried out using PBMCs. The receptor set was obtained from a man aged 18 to 29 in good health and CMV-seronegative.

The V and J genes are TRBV11-3 and TRBJ2-4, with D tentatively TRBD1 (6 bases). CDR1 is SGHNT, CDR2 YENEEA, per germline. The V end lost 5 bases, the J end lost 8 bases, and 22 bases lay between the germline ends. The CDR3 extends over 16 amino acids. CDR3 protein: CASSTHRTVQGYIQYF. The CDR3 DNA follows: TGTGCCAGCAGCACACACCGGACAGTCCAGGGGTACATTCAGTACTTC.

The chain carries TRBV28 and TRBJ1-1, with D possibly being TRBD1 (5 bases). The V end was cut by 5 bases, the J end by 1 base, with 8 bases between. Per the germline V gene, CDR1 is MDHEN and CDR2 is SYDVKM. CDR3 length equals 13 residues. The CDR3 DNA is TGTGCCAGCAGTATGACAGAGAACACTGAAGCTTTCTTT. Translation: CASSMTENTEAFF.

The chain has TRBV19 and TRBJ1-1, with 12 positions matching TRBD1. CDR1 is LNHDA, CDR2 SQIVND, per germline (reference sequence). The CDR3 is 15 amino acids. Trimming at V came to 10 bases and at J to 3 bases, leaving 9 bases not matched to a gene. CDR3 region: CATRDRGRWDTEAFF. DNA for the CDR3: TGTGCCACCCGGGACAGGGGGCGATGGGACACTGAAGCTTTCTTT.

The gene calls are TRBV27 and TRBJ2-7, with D perhaps matching TRBD2 (6 bases). The CDR3 sequence is 17 residues long. The ends were cut back, 3 bases at V and 1 base at J, with 19 bases in the middle. Germline assignment: CDR1 MNHEY and CDR2 SMNVEV (reference sequence). The CDR3 DNA reads TGTGCCAGCAGTTTGGTTCGGGAGAGCTTCCGGTCCTACGAGCAGTACTTC. It translates to CASSLVRESFRSYEQYF.

The J gene is TRBJ1-1, the V gene TRBV5-6; D not certain. The CDR3 has 13 amino acids. Germline CDR1 SGHDT, CDR2 YYEEEE. The V end was cut by 4 bases, the J end by 4 bases, with 11 bases between. DNA for the CDR3: TGTGCCAGCAGCCGTCTAGTGGTCACTGAAGCTTTCTTT. It codes for CASSRLVVTEAFF.